Below are 30 T cell receptor beta chains sequenced from a single sample in a study of cytomegalovirus exposure and HLA in healthy donors. Primers included in the PCR were 60 Vbeta and 13 Jbeta primers. Sequencing used immunoSEQ multiplex PCR; TCRdb keeps in-frame clones, though not all of them. The repertoire holds around 210,000 clones, with around 85% as singletons. Sequences were obtained from PBMCs. Source of these receptors: a man between 50 and 59 years old in good health and CMV-seronegative.

CDR3 residues: CASSALLAGEQYF. The CDR3 bases are TGTGCCAGCAGCGCGTTACTAGCGGGCGAGCAGTACTTC. This chain connects TRBV7-8 to TRBJ2-7, with 9 positions matching TRBD2. The CDR3 is 13 amino acids. V shed 5 bases and J 6 bases; nucleotides not matched to a gene: 5. The germline CDR1 and CDR2 sequences are SGHVS and FQNEAQ.

This clone has only one observation. This same CDR3 is encoded by further DNA sequences in the sample. The genes are TRBV28 and TRBJ1-1, with TRBD1 matching over 9 bases. V shed 5 bases, J shed 5 bases, and the junction held 6 bases outside the gene matches. Germline-derived CDR1 and CDR2 are MDHEN and SYDVKM. This CDR3 spans 14 amino acids. Written as DNA, the CDR3 is TGTGCCAGCAGTCCGGGGACAGGGAGGACTGAAGCTTTCTTT. Translation gives CASSPGTGRTEAFF.

The rearrangement links TRBV12-5 to TRBJ1-1; D is unclear. V was shortened by 2 bases and J by 7 bases, with 5 bases between the two germline ends. The CDR3 sequence is 11 residues long. Germline V gene lookup returns CDR1 LGHNT and CDR2 FRNRAP. CDR3 bases: TGTGCTAGTGGTTTGCGGGTTGAAGCTTTCTTT. Translation: CASGLRVEAFF.

This chain connects TRBV25-1 to TRBJ2-5; no reliable D call. The germline CDR1 and CDR2 sequences are MGHDK and SYGVNS. The CDR3 totals 12 residues. Trimming stripped 3 bases from V and 2 bases from J, with 4 bases between. The CDR3 protein is CASSDPQETQYF. Here the CDR3 DNA reads TGTGCCAGCAGTGATCCACAAGAGACCCAGTACTTC.

J is TRBJ2-7 and V is TRBV28; a possible D gene is TRBD1 (5 bases). Looked up from germline, CDR1 is MDHEN and CDR2 is SYDVKM. This CDR3 is built from 14 residues. V dropped 6 bases and J dropped 3 bases, with 15 bases sitting between them. The CDR3 DNA is TGTGCCAGCAGGGCTGGGGCGGCTAACTACGAGCAGTACTTC. Its translation: CASRAGAANYEQYF.

The rearrangement links TRBV30 to TRBJ1-2, with TRBD1 identical over 9 bases. CDR3 size: 14 residues. The germline V gene encodes CDR1 GTSNPN and CDR2 SVGIG (reference sequence). Losses at the gene ends were 4 bases for V and 4 bases for J; bases not matched to a gene: 7. CDR3 loop: CAWMNTGGGYGYTF. For the CDR3, the DNA is TGTGCCTGGATGAATACAGGGGGCGGCTATGGCTACACCTTC. The variable domain in full, completed from reference TRBV30 and TRBJ1-2, reads SQTIHQWPATLVQPVGSPLSLECTVEGTSNPNLYWYRQAAGRGLQLLFYSVGIGQISSEVPQNLSASRPQDRQFILSSKKLLLSDSGFYLCAWMNTGGGYGYTFGSGTRLTVV.

The gene calls are TRBV7-9 and TRBJ2-1; 8 nucleotides match TRBD2. The CDR3 consists of 15 residues. Germline CDR1 and CDR2: SEHNR and FQNEAQ (reference sequence). The V gene end was trimmed by 3 bases and the J gene end by 8 bases; junction bases not matched to a gene: 9. The CDR3 reads CASSFFSGKVDEQFF. CDR3 nucleotides: TGTGCCAGCAGCTTTTTTAGCGGGAAGGTGGATGAGCAGTTCTTC.

This rearrangement joins TRBV6-5 to TRBJ2-1; no definite D call. Germline CDR1 reads MNHEY; CDR2 reads SVGAGI. The CDR3 contains 11 residues. The V end was cut by 4 bases, the J end by 11 bases, with 9 bases between. This CDR3 is CASSSGGQQFF. The CDR3 DNA reads TGTGCCAGCAGTTCTGGCGGCCAGCAGTTCTTC.

This chain uses TRBV25-1 with TRBJ2-1, with D perhaps matching TRBD2 (6 bases). This CDR3 contains 15 residues. V was pared by 4 bases and J by 6 bases, with 16 bases between. CDR1 is MGHDK and CDR2 is SYGVNS in the germline V gene. This chain's CDR3 is CASSGDSRHGNEQFF. As DNA, the CDR3 is TGTGCCAGCAGTGGGGACTCTCGACACGGCAATGAGCAGTTCTTC.

This clone was seen only once. Other DNA sequences in the same sample also yield this CDR3. J is TRBJ1-1 and V is TRBV5-4; 7 bases line up with TRBD1. The CDR3 length is 14 residues. Germline V gene sequence: CDR1 SGHNT, CDR2 YYREEE (reference sequence). J was trimmed by 2 bases and V by 0 bases; bases with no gene match: 1. The CDR3 region has the DNA TGTGCCAGCAGCTTGGACAGGGGTAACACTGAAGCTTTCTTT. Translated: CASSLDRGNTEAFF.

This clone was seen once. J is TRBJ2-2 and V is TRBV27, with D possibly TRBD1 on 6 matching bases. CDR3 size: 17 residues. The germline CDR1 and CDR2 sequences are MNHEY and SMNVEV (reference sequence). Between the trimmed V and J ends, which lost 1 base and 0 bases, there was a span of 12 bases. CDR3 sequence: CASSLFSRTANTGELFF. CDR3 sequence (DNA): TGTGCCAGCAGTTTATTCTCTCGGACAGCGAACACCGGGGAGCTGTTTTTT.

The chain combines TRBV2 with TRBJ2-2; 10 nucleotides match TRBD2. The germline V gene encodes CDR1 SNHLY and CDR2 FYNNEI. The CDR3 spans 16 residues. Unmatched junction bases numbered 9, after V lost 6 bases and J lost 5 bases. This CDR3 is CASSQSGRVGTGELFF. CDR3 nucleotide sequence: TGTGCCAGCAGCCAAAGCGGGAGGGTGGGGACCGGGGAGCTGTTTTTT. Looking up the rest from reference TRBV2 and TRBJ2-2 gives the full variable domain: EPEVTQTPSHQVTQMGQEVILRCVPISNHLYFYWYRQILGQKVEFLVSFYNNEISEKSEIFDDQFSVERPDGSNFTLKIRSTKLEDSAMYFCASSQSGRVGTGELFFGEGSRLTVL.

V usage is TRBV7-2 and J usage is TRBJ1-5; possible D gene TRBD1, 5 bases. The CDR3 is 15 residues long. CDR1 and CDR2 (germline): SGHTA, FQGNSA. With 2 bases removed from V and 4 bases from J, the gap between germline ends came to 12 bases. Here the CDR3 DNA reads TGTGCCAGCAGCTTAAGGGGAAACGGGAATCAGCCCCAGCATTTT. Its protein is CASSLRGNGNQPQHF.

This chain connects TRBV29-1 to TRBJ2-3; the match to TRBD1 covers 8 bases. After removal of 5 bases from V and 7 bases from J, the junction contained 20 bases not matched to a gene. The CDR3 sequence is 17 residues long. Germline V lookup: CDR1 SQVTM, CDR2 ANQGSEA. The CDR3 bases are TGCAGCGTTCTAACGCGGACAGGGACATCAAGCCGTAATACGCAGTATTTT. Translating gives CSVLTRTGTSSRNTQYF.

The chain has TRBV7-9 and TRBJ2-1; D not certain. CDR1 and CDR2 (germline): SEHNR, FQNEAQ (reference sequence). There are 14 residues in the CDR3. V was clipped by 0 bases and J by 4 bases, with 7 bases between them. DNA for the CDR3: TGTGCCAGCAGCTTAGCGGCTGAATACAATGAGCAGTTCTTC. It yields the protein CASSLAAEYNEQFF.

DNA of the CDR3: TGTGCCAGCAGTTTATGGGCAGGTAGGACCTACGAGCAGTACTTC. The encoded protein is CASSLWAGRTYEQYF. The chain carries TRBV27 and TRBJ2-7; D gene unclear. This CDR3 region has 15 residues. V lost 1 base, J lost 2 bases, and 12 bases lay in between. Germline lookup yields CDR1 MNHEY and CDR2 SMNVEV (reference sequence).

The chain uses TRBV20-1 and TRBJ1-2; no definite D call. Trimming took off 6 bases at V and 3 bases at J, with 5 bases between the two ends. CDR3 size: 10 residues. The V gene's germline CDR1 is DFQATT and CDR2 SNEGSKA (reference sequence). The CDR3 spells CSAPDYGYTF. CDR3 DNA sequence: TGCAGTGCCCCGGACTATGGCTACACCTTC.

V and J are TRBV6-5 and TRBJ2-2; D is ambiguous. Trimming shortened V by 5 bases and J by 6 bases, and 7 bases separated the two germline ends. Germline V gene sequence: CDR1 MNHEY, CDR2 SVGAGI. The CDR3 loop spans 12 amino acids. The CDR3 coding sequence is TGTGCCAGCAGTCAGGTTGCCGGGGAGCTGTTTTTT. This sequence encodes CASSQVAGELFF.

V usage is TRBV5-1 and J usage is TRBJ1-2; 8 positions match TRBD1. In germline, CDR1 is SGHRS, CDR2 YFSETQ. This CDR3 contains 16 residues. Losses at the gene ends were 3 bases for V and 6 bases for J; bases not matched to a gene: 13. DNA for the CDR3: TGCGCCAGCAGCTCGGGGGGCAAGCAGGGGGCTGATGGCTACACCTTC. It is translated as CASSSGGKQGADGYTF.

This clone was observed a few times. The V gene is TRBV27, the J gene TRBJ1-5; the match to TRBD1 covers 8 bases. The length of the CDR3 is 14 residues. The junction had 4 bases not matched to a gene; V was cut back by 2 bases and J by 7 bases. Germline V lookup: CDR1 MNHEY, CDR2 SMNVEV (reference sequence). The CDR3 sequence: CASSLQGAWQPQHF. The CDR3 bases are TGTGCCAGCAGTTTACAGGGGGCATGGCAGCCCCAGCATTTT.

J is TRBJ2-1 and V is TRBV7-9; 14 positions agree with TRBD2. This CDR3 has 17 residues. The germline V gene has CDR1 SEHNR and CDR2 FQNEAQ (reference sequence). Trimming took 5 bases from V and 7 from J; bases not matched to a gene: 10. For the CDR3, the DNA is TGTGCCAGCAGCCCTTTTGGGACTAGCGGGAGAGGGAATGAGCAGTTCTTC. Protein: CASSPFGTSGRGNEQFF.

J is TRBJ1-1 and V is TRBV18; D possibly corresponds to TRBD1 (5 bases). The CDR3 has 14 residues. From germline, CDR1 is KGHSH and CDR2 LQKENI. V lost 6 bases, J lost 0 bases, and 11 bases lay in between. DNA for the CDR3: TGTGCCAGCTCCTCCCTGGACATGAACACTGAAGCTTTCTTT. As protein: CASSSLDMNTEAFF.

In this sample, this clone turned up a few times. CDR3 in amino acids: CASSFGSGRYDEQYF. The DNA of the CDR3 is TGTGCCAGCAGTTTCGGTAGCGGGAGGTACGACGAGCAGTACTTC. This sequence joins TRBV6-5 and TRBJ2-7; 10 bases line up with TRBD2. Trimming at V came to 4 bases and at J to 5 bases, leaving 8 bases not matched to a gene. CDR1 is MNHEY and CDR2 is SVGAGI in the germline V gene. The CDR3 sequence is 15 residues long.

V and J are TRBV6-1 and TRBJ1-2, with D tentatively TRBD1 (6 bases). With 6 bases removed from V and 0 bases from J, the gap between germline ends came to 14 bases. The CDR3 has 15 amino acids. Germline CDR1 MNHNS, CDR2 SASEGT. The CDR3, as DNA: TGTGCCAGCAGCGCCCGGGACACTACTAACTATGGCTACACCTTC. Its protein is CASSARDTTNYGYTF.

The chain is built from TRBV30 and TRBJ2-1; TRBD2 agrees at 11 bases. This CDR3 is 11 amino acids long. Looked up from germline, CDR1 is GTSNPN and CDR2 is SVGIG (reference sequence). V lost 4 bases, J lost 15 bases, and 5 bases stayed unmatched. This CDR3 reads CAWTTGTSGFF. The CDR3 bases are TGTGCCTGGACGACCGGGACTAGCGGGTTCTTC.

The chain uses TRBV4-1 and TRBJ2-7, with D possibly TRBD2 on 6 matching bases. Between the trimmed V and J ends, which lost 1 base and 5 bases, there was a span of 18 bases. The CDR3 has 16 amino acids. Germline CDR1 is MGHRA and CDR2 is YSYEKL. The CDR3 loop reads CASSQVGVSGIHEQYF. CDR3 nucleotide sequence: TGCGCCAGCAGCCAAGTCGGGGTTAGCGGTATCCACGAGCAGTACTTC.

The rearrangement links TRBV29-1 to TRBJ2-5; weak D call: TRBD1 (5 bases). CDR1 is SQVTM and CDR2 is ANQGSEA in the germline V gene. Trimming left V 4 bases short and J 1 base short, with 7 bases between. CDR3 length: 12 amino acids. The CDR3 sequence is CSVVGLQETQYF. The CDR3 DNA is TGCAGCGTTGTGGGGCTCCAAGAGACCCAGTACTTC.

CDR3 coding DNA: TGCGCCAGCAGCTTGGGAGGTTCTTCTCTTAACTATGGCTACACCTTC. Translating gives CASSLGGSSLNYGYTF. The chain couples TRBV5-1 to TRBJ1-2; D unresolved. The CDR3 consists of 16 residues. Trimming shortened V by 0 bases and J by 1 base, and 13 bases separated the two germline ends. The germline gives CDR1 SGHRS, CDR2 YFSETQ.

The chain links TRBV28 to TRBJ1-2, with TRBD1 as a possible D gene (6 bases). The CDR3 totals 12 residues. V was shortened by 8 bases and J by 5 bases, with 12 bases between the two germline ends. Germline V gene data show CDR1 as MDHEN and CDR2 as SYDVKM. The CDR3 DNA sequence: TGTGCCAGCTCAGGGGTTAGATATGGCTACACCTTC. This encodes CASSGVRYGYTF.

The CDR3 DNA is TGTGCCAGCCGAGGACAAAGCACAGATACGCAGTATTTT. Residues: CASRGQSTDTQYF. The genes are TRBV28 and TRBJ2-3, with D perhaps matching TRBD1 (5 bases). CDR1 MDHEN and CDR2 SYDVKM come from the germline V gene. This CDR3 region has 13 residues. Trimming took 8 bases from V and 0 from J, leaving 9 bases between them.